This entry features one TCR beta chain sequence. The antigen it binds to is not known. One base away there is no much larger clone; base qualities are not given. The data belong to a study of T cell changes during pregnancy in multiple sclerosis (dated by TCRdb to the late 2010s). For the study in its entirety: Changes in the T cell repertoire over the course of pregnancy were examined in this study in women with multiple sclerosis.

Trimming costs V 3 bases and J 4 bases, and their ends lie 13 bases apart. The CDR3 runs 14 amino acids, cysteine and phenylalanine included. Only CDR3 DNA remains: 42 bases, in frame from the first base. The germline V gene provides CDR1 SGDLS and CDR2 YYNGEE. The method was the immunoSEQ multiplex PCR assay. In its TCRdb copy, this immuneACCESS table keeps in-frame sequences only and misses some clones. Where compared with another copy, unresolved V genes explain less than half of these, and the others have no known cause. The sample table contains around 57,000 clones; only one count was recorded for around 90% of them. 0.89% of the sample belongs to the ten largest clones.

The sequence links TRBV9 to TRBJ1-2; the D segment cannot be called with confidence. The source was peripheral blood, collected in the first trimester of pregnancy. The clonotype comes from a female donor in good health, enrolled as a control in a pregnancy study. The CDR3 protein sequence reads: CASSEEHGLYGYTF. The base sequence is TGTGCCAGCAGCGAGGAACACGGACTCTATGGCTACACCTTC. Reference TRBV9 and TRBJ1-2 genes cover what lies past the CDR3, so the full variable domain is DSGVTQTPKHLITATGQRVTLRCSPRSGDLSVYWYQQSLDQGLQFLIQYYNGEERAKGNILERFSAQQFPDLHSELNLSSLELGDSALYFCASSEEHGLYGYTFGSGTRLTVV.